The 13 T cell receptor beta chains presented below share a single source sample, sequenced in a study of shared clonotypes between healthy human individuals (dated by TCRdb to 2020 to 2022). CD8 naive samples consisted of CD45RO-negative cells that were positively selected for CCR7, yielding a CD45RA+CCR7+ population without TemRA cells. The library was prepared using the immunoSEQ multiplex PCR assay. Here the immuneACCESS table is served through TCRdb, limited to in-frame sequences with V and J called. Missing clones are a known gap in these copies; in checked studies unresolved V genes cover under half, and the rest lacks a known reason. The sample contains roughly 1,800,000 clones, about 95% of them found a single time. Approximately 1.2% of the sample rests with the top ten. Sequenced material: naive CD8+ T cells sorted from blood. This specimen's cell subset or site label, interpreted: CD45RA+CCR7+. The source is a man between 18 and 35 years old in good health.

V gene TRBV5-1 combines with J gene TRBJ2-7, with D unclear. The V and J ends lost 0 bases and 7 bases respectively, with 11 bases between them. Germline V gives CDR1 SGHRS, CDR2 YFSETQ. The CDR3 length is 13 residues. CDR3 amino acids: CASSLGAVAEQYF. The CDR3 coding sequence is TGCGCCAGCAGCTTGGGCGCAGTCGCTGAGCAGTACTTC.

The chain carries TRBV27 and TRBJ2-3; D unresolved. V was trimmed by 6 bases and J by 6 bases, leaving 10 bases between them. This CDR3 comprises 12 residues. Germline V gene sequence: CDR1 MNHEY, CDR2 SMNVEV (reference sequence). CDR3 loop: CASSSTPDTQYF. The CDR3 DNA reads TGTGCCAGCAGCTCAACACCCGATACGCAGTATTTT.

With regard to this clone: This sample also contains other DNA sequences that code for the same CDR3. The chain employs TRBV9 and TRBJ2-1; D remains unclear. V dropped 0 bases and J dropped 8 bases, with 3 bases sitting between them. The CDR3 is 11 residues long. The germline gives CDR1 SGDLS, CDR2 YYNGEE. DNA of the CDR3: TGTGCCAGCAGCGTAGGGTATGAGCAGTTCTTC. This translates into CASSVGYEQFF.

The sample holds one count of this clone. The genes are TRBV4-2 and TRBJ2-3, with a weak D call TRBD2 (5 bases). V dropped 4 bases and J dropped 0 bases, with 14 bases sitting between them. The CDR3 length is 16 residues. CDR1 LGHNA and CDR2 YNFKEQ come from the germline V gene. The chain's CDR3 is CASSLKEDPSTDTQYF. CDR3 sequence (DNA): TGTGCCAGCAGCCTTAAGGAGGACCCTAGCACAGATACGCAGTATTTT.

The chain uses TRBV7-8 and TRBJ2-1; the match to TRBD1 covers 9 bases. The CDR3 sequence is 16 residues long. After removal of 5 bases from V and 5 bases from J, the junction contained 10 bases not matched to a gene. From germline, CDR1 is SGHVS and CDR2 FQNEAQ. CDR3 in DNA: TGTGCCAGCAGCACCCACCCGGGACAGGGAAACAATGAGCAGTTCTTC. Translation gives CASSTHPGQGNNEQFF.

The chain joins TRBV2 to TRBJ2-5; 8 positions agree with TRBD1. J was trimmed by 2 bases and V by 8 bases; bases with no gene match: 4. Germline V lookup: CDR1 SNHLY, CDR2 FYNNEI. The length of the CDR3 is 13 residues. The CDR3 loop is CASRTGWQETQYF. DNA for the CDR3: TGTGCCAGCCGGACAGGGTGGCAAGAGACCCAGTACTTC.

Remarks on this clone: The same CDR3 is also encoded by other DNA sequences in this sample. The chain joins TRBV9 to TRBJ2-7; no reliable D call. V shed 2 bases and J shed 2 bases, with 8 bases lying between them. The germline V gene has CDR1 SGDLS and CDR2 YYNGEE. The CDR3 has 13 residues. In DNA form, the CDR3 reads TGTGCCAGCAGCGTTAGCCCCACCTACGAGCAGTACTTC. This translates into CASSVSPTYEQYF.

Note on this clone: This CDR3 is also generated by other DNA sequences in the sample. This rearrangement joins TRBV7-9 to TRBJ1-2, with D tentatively TRBD1 (5 bases). The CDR3 spans 12 residues. Germline assignment: CDR1 SEHNR and CDR2 FQNEAQ (reference sequence). V was clipped by 0 bases and J by 6 bases, with 5 bases between them. CDR3 residues: CASSLATDGYTF. The CDR3 DNA follows: TGTGCCAGCAGCTTAGCGACAGATGGCTACACCTTC.

The chain carries TRBV6-5 and TRBJ1-1; weak D call: TRBD1 (5 bases). Trimming cost V 7 bases and J 4 bases, with 16 bases left between them. Germline CDR1 and CDR2: MNHEY and SVGAGI. The CDR3 totals 14 residues. The DNA of the CDR3 is TGTGCCAGCACCGCAGGGTGGTTCGGCACTGAAGCTTTCTTT. Amino acids: CASTAGWFGTEAFF.

The chain recombines TRBV9 with TRBJ1-2; a weak D match, TRBD1 (6 bases). The CDR3 consists of 16 residues. CDR1 and CDR2 (germline): SGDLS, YYNGEE. Trimming cost V 4 bases and J 4 bases, with 20 bases left between them. As DNA, the CDR3 is TGTGCCAGCAGCCCTATGGACAGCCATGATGGCTATGGCTACACCTTC. Translated: CASSPMDSHDGYGYTF.

The table lists this clone with a count of one. The V gene is TRBV29-1, the J gene TRBJ2-7, with TRBD1 as a possible D gene (6 bases). This CDR3 is built from 13 residues. Per germline, CDR1 SQVTM and CDR2 ANQGSEA. Trimming stripped 7 bases from V and 1 base from J, with 14 bases between. CDR3 sequence reads: CSAQHRESYEQYF. The DNA for the CDR3 is TGCAGCGCCCAACACAGGGAATCCTACGAGCAGTACTTC.

Comments on this clone: Other nucleotide sequences from this sample produce the same CDR3. The chain recombines TRBV9 with TRBJ2-7; D is perhaps TRBD1 (6 bases). The germline gives CDR1 SGDLS, CDR2 YYNGEE. The CDR3 runs 15 residues. Between the trimmed V and J ends, which lost 2 bases and 2 bases, there was a span of 14 bases. The CDR3 DNA reads TGTGCCAGCAGCGTGGGTGGGGGCCCGGCCTACGAGCAGTACTTC. It specifies CASSVGGGPAYEQYF.

The chain carries TRBV7-2 and TRBJ2-1; no clear D gene. CDR3 length: 17 residues. V was pared by 1 base and J by 0 bases, with 13 bases between. The germline CDR1 and CDR2 sequences are SGHTA and FQGNSA. CDR3: CASSLGFMLSSYNEQFF. CDR3 coding DNA: TGTGCCAGCAGCTTAGGTTTTATGCTAAGCTCCTACAATGAGCAGTTCTTC.